The 2 T cell receptor beta chains presented below share a single source sample, sequenced in a study of T cell responses to AZD1222 COVID-19 vaccine. Clones were sequenced by immunoSEQ multiplex PCR, and TCRdb holds only the in-frame ones, with some missing. This table has around 120,000 clones, about 88% appearing once. The sequences come from peripheral blood, collected on day 0 of MenACWY control vaccination. The source is an adult in good health.

The chain has TRBV28 and TRBJ2-7; 7 positions agree with TRBD1. Germline trimming cut 5 bases from V and 0 bases from J; bases unmatched to any gene: 10. The germline V gene encodes CDR1 MDHEN and CDR2 SYDVKM. The length of the CDR3 is 16 residues. CDR3 DNA: TGTGCCAGCAGTCCCCGGGGACAGCTGACCTCCTACGAGCAGTACTTC. Translated, it gives CASSPRGQLTSYEQYF. Based on the CDR3 plus reference TRBV28 and TRBJ2-7, the full variable domain is DVKVTQSSRYLVKRTGEKVFLECVQDMDHENMFWYRQDPGLGLRLIYFSYDVKMKEKGDIPEGYSVSREKKERFSLILESASTNQTSMYLCASSPRGQLTSYEQYFGPGTRLTVT.

In DNA form, the CDR3 reads TGCGCCAGCAGCTTGGGGCTAGCGGGACTACAAAGGAATGAGCAGTTCTTC. Translated: CASSLGLAGLQRNEQFF. The J gene is TRBJ2-1, the V gene TRBV5-1, with 9 positions matching TRBD2. V was pared by 0 bases and J by 7 bases, with 11 bases of the junction left unmatched. CDR3 length equals 17 residues. CDR1 is SGHRS, CDR2 YFSETQ, per germline.